The following is a TCR beta chain sequence with its context. The sample belongs to a study of radiation and T cells in renal cell carcinoma. Study in general: Nephrectomy followed 15 Gy stereotactic body radiation by 4 weeks.

Time point defined: blood 2 weeks post-SBRT. As to treatment: 15 Gy SBRT to primary tumor, nephrectomy 4 weeks later. Serial blood draws occurred at baseline and 2 and 4 weeks post-SBRT. The tumor was a clear cell renal cell carcinoma. Assay: immunoSEQ multiplex PCR; the TCRdb copy retains only in-frame clones and omits some. The table lists about 60,000 clones, roughly 79% of them singletons. CDR1 is MNHEY, CDR2 SVGAGI, per germline. The CDR3 length is 14 residues. V shed 6 bases, J shed 5 bases, and the junction held 6 bases outside the gene matches. The J gene is TRBJ1-5, the V gene TRBV6-5; 8 nucleotides agree with TRBD1. The sample consisted of blood, taken from a patient whose treatment included radiotherapy and nephrectomy. This clonotype was sampled from a man between 60 and 75 years old with renal cell carcinoma. CDR3 sequence: CASSLGQDDQPQHF. CDR3 bases: TGTGCCAGCAGCCTGGGACAGGACGATCAGCCCCAGCATTTT.